The 26 T cell receptor beta chains reported below all come from one sample, sequenced in a study of T cells in Graves' hyperthyroidism and ophthalmopathy. Amplification targeted TCR beta CDR3 regions from RNA transcripts. When the TCR CDR3 underwent first-round RT-PCR, the HTBI primer set was used. TCRdb reanalysed the multiplex PCR reads using MiXCR and keeps one entry per CDR3 protein. The table has hundreds of thousands of distinct CDR3 sequences, around 15% seen once. The sequencing input was blood. The receptors were sampled from a woman in her 50s with Graves' ophthalmopathy.

This clonotype showed up just a few times. This rearrangement joins TRBV11-2 to TRBJ1-6; TRBD1 might be the D (5 bases). The CDR3 runs to 15 residues. Germline V gene lookup returns CDR1 SGHAT and CDR2 FQNNGV. Deletions cut 3 bases from V and 7 bases from J, with 13 bases between. The CDR3 DNA is TGTGCCAGCAGCTTCCCCGCCGGGGGGAATTCACCCCTCCACTTT. Residues: CASSFPAGGNSPLHF.

This clonotype was recorded at least ten times. The chain employs TRBV7-9 and TRBJ1-1, with 7 bases identical to TRBD1. The CDR3 covers 13 residues. CDR1 is SEHNR and CDR2 is FQNEAQ in the germline V gene (reference sequence). V lost 4 bases and J lost 5; bases outside the gene matches: 4. The CDR3 DNA is TGTGCCAGCAGCTCTTTACAGGGGACTGAAGCTTTCTTT. This encodes CASSSLQGTEAFF.

The V call is TRBV27, the J call TRBJ2-1, with 7 bases identical to TRBD2. J gave up 2 bases and V 4 bases, and 5 bases lay outside the gene matches. CDR3 length: 15 amino acids. Germline V gene data show CDR1 as MNHEY and CDR2 as SMNVEV (reference sequence). The DNA for the CDR3 is TGTGCCAGCAGTTCGCGAAGCGGGACCTACAATGAGCAGTTCTTC. Protein sequence: CASSSRSGTYNEQFF.

The table lists this clonotype with many counts. Written as DNA, the CDR3 is TGTGCCAGCAGTGATCGACAGGGAGCCAATTCACCCCTCCACTTT. It encodes CASSDRQGANSPLHF. The chain carries TRBV2 and TRBJ1-6; 7 nucleotides align to TRBD1. With 3 bases clipped from V and 7 bases from J, the junction kept 6 bases outside the gene matches. Per the germline V gene, CDR1 is SNHLY and CDR2 is FYNNEI. This CDR3 is built from 15 residues.

This clonotype was recorded many times. The chain has TRBV12-3 or TRBV12-4 and TRBJ1-1, with a possible D match to TRBD1 (5 bases). V lost 7 bases to trimming and J lost 4 bases, with 22 bases between them. The CDR3 has 16 residues. CDR3 in DNA: TGTGCCAGCACACAGAGGGGTGCGATTGTTGCCACTGAAGCTTTCTTT. Protein product: CASTQRGAIVATEAFF.

In this sample, this clonotype turned up many times. The J gene is TRBJ2-6, the V gene TRBV5-1; D not resolved. Germline loops: CDR1 SGHRS, CDR2 YFSETQ. V shed 1 base and J shed 4 bases, with 9 bases lying between them. There are 15 residues in the CDR3. In nucleotides, the CDR3 is TGCGCCAGCAGCTTGCTTAGGGCCGGGGCCAACGTCCTGACTTTC. Translating it yields CASSLLRAGANVLTF.

This clonotype was observed at least ten times. V usage is TRBV10-3 and J usage is TRBJ1-1, with D perhaps matching TRBD1 (5 bases). The V gene's germline CDR1 is ENHRY and CDR2 SYGVKD. V was clipped by 3 bases and J by 0 bases, with 11 bases between them. The CDR3 totals 15 residues. The CDR3 DNA reads TGTGCCATCAGTGACCCAGGGAGGCTGAACACTGAAGCTTTCTTT. It is translated as CAISDPGRLNTEAFF.

This clonotype appeared many times. An end of the junction differs from the germline gene, which may be a read error. The chain uses TRBV11-2 and TRBJ2-1, with 9 bases fitting TRBD1. CDR1 is SGHAT, CDR2 FQNNGV, per germline. The CDR3 is 16 residues long. CDR3 region: CASSIDRGSSYNEQFF. CDR3 nucleotide sequence: TGTGCCAGCAGCATAGACAGGGGGAGCTCCTACAATGAGCAGTTCTTC.

The V and J genes are TRBV5-6 and TRBJ2-1, with D tentatively TRBD2 (6 bases). The CDR3 is 15 amino acids. The V end was cut by 0 bases, the J end by 4 bases, with 11 bases between. In germline, CDR1 is SGHDT, CDR2 YYEEEE. The CDR3 is CASSLGLGRYNEQFF. In nucleotides, the CDR3 is TGTGCCAGCAGCTTGGGACTAGGGAGATACAATGAGCAGTTCTTC.

Comments on this clonotype: One base away lies a much larger clone, so this may be a sequencing read error. The chain couples TRBV27 to TRBJ2-5, with 9 nucleotides matching TRBD1. CDR3 length equals 14 residues. Germline CDR1 MNHEY, CDR2 SMNVEV (reference sequence). CDR3 region: CASTGTGSQGTQYF. CDR3 in DNA: TGTGCCAGCACGGGGACAGGGAGCCAAGGGACCCAGTACTTC.

Ten or more counts support this clonotype. The V and J genes are TRBV6-1 and TRBJ2-3, with a weak D call TRBD1 (6 bases). Trimming took 5 bases from V and 2 from J, leaving 17 bases between them. Germline assignment: CDR1 MNHNS and CDR2 SASEGT. The CDR3 contains 16 residues. The CDR3: CASSPEGVVDTDTQYF. DNA of the CDR3: TGTGCCAGCAGTCCAGAGGGGGTAGTCGACACAGATACGCAGTATTTT.

This clonotype was counted once. Given a much more abundant clone one base away, this may be a read error. The gene calls are TRBV11-3 and TRBJ2-5; the D is unclear. CDR3 length equals 13 residues. Germline-derived CDR1 and CDR2 are SGHNT and YENEEA. The CDR3 bases are TGTGTCAGCAGCTTAGAGACTGGAGAGACCCAGTACTTC. This encodes CVSSLETGETQYF.

Remarks on this clonotype: This may arise from a read error, as a much more abundant clone is one base away. The V and J genes are TRBV10-2 and TRBJ1-2; TRBD1 matches 11 bases. Germline trimming cut 6 bases from V and 2 bases from J; bases unmatched to any gene: 8. Per germline, CDR1 WSHSY and CDR2 SAAADI. This CDR3 contains 16 residues. The chain's CDR3 is CASSLRTGGLNYGYTF. CDR3 nucleotide sequence: TGCGCCAGCAGCCTAAGGACAGGGGGCTTAAACTATGGCTACACCTTC.

This clonotype was counted many times. The genes are TRBV12-3 or TRBV12-4 and TRBJ2-1, with 12 bases fitting TRBD2. CDR3 size: 16 residues. Trimming removed 5 bases from V and 7 bases from J; junction bases left unmatched: 9. CDR3 sequence reads: CASSPQGLAGANEQFF. The DNA of the CDR3 is TGTGCCAGCAGTCCCCAGGGACTAGCGGGTGCAAATGAGCAGTTCTTC.

This clonotype was observed many times. The CDR3 coding sequence is TGCAGTGCCAGACTAGCGGCTACTCAAGAGACCCAGTACTTC. Protein sequence: CSARLAATQETQYF. The gene calls are TRBV20-1 and TRBJ2-5; TRBD2 agrees at 9 bases. The CDR3 contains 14 residues. J was trimmed by 2 bases and V by 6 bases; bases with no gene match: 7. Germline CDR1 reads DFQATT; CDR2 reads SNEGSKA (reference sequence).

This clonotype was detected a few times. This rearrangement joins TRBV7-6 to TRBJ2-1; D remains ambiguous. The germline gives CDR1 SGHVS, CDR2 FNYEAQ. The V and J ends lost 5 bases and 3 bases respectively, with 11 bases between them. The CDR3 totals 14 residues. The CDR3 here is CASSKRGSYNEQFF. The DNA for the CDR3 is TGTGCCAGCAGCAAGAGAGGCAGCTACAATGAGCAGTTCTTC.

J is TRBJ2-7 and V is TRBV6-1, with TRBD1 matching 9 bases. J was trimmed by 7 bases and V by 5 bases; bases with no gene match: 21. The CDR3 totals 18 residues. CDR1 and CDR2 (germline): MNHNS, SASEGT. This chain's CDR3 is CASSTPFIGTGNPLEQYF. The CDR3 nucleotides are TGTGCCAGCAGTACCCCCTTCATAGGGACAGGGAATCCTTTGGAGCAGTACTTC.

This clonotype was observed at least ten times. This chain uses TRBV24-1 with TRBJ2-5, with 8 bases lining up with TRBD2. Per germline, CDR1 KGHDR and CDR2 SFDVKD. The CDR3 sequence is 15 residues long. The trim removed 4 bases at V and 5 bases at J, leaving 8 bases unmatched. The CDR3 sequence: CATSDPAGDLETQYF. The CDR3 coding sequence is TGTGCCACCAGTGACCCAGCGGGAGATTTGGAGACCCAGTACTTC.

This clonotype was detected ten times or more. V and J are TRBV6-1 and TRBJ2-7; TRBD1 matches 9 bases. The CDR3 spans 17 residues. The V and J ends lost 6 bases and 3 bases, in that order; junction bases with no gene match: 15. CDR1 and CDR2 (germline): MNHNS, SASEGT. This CDR3 reads CASRGTGIGRKFYEQYF. As DNA, the CDR3 is TGTGCCAGCAGGGGGACAGGGATTGGTCGTAAGTTCTACGAGCAGTACTTC.

This clonotype was counted only a few times. This chain connects TRBV7-2 to TRBJ1-4, with D possibly TRBD1 on 6 matching bases. The CDR3 length is 16 residues. The germline V and J ends were trimmed by 0 bases and 1 base, with 9 bases remaining between them. Germline-derived CDR1 and CDR2 are SGHTA and FQGNSA. The CDR3 bases are TGTGCCAGCAGCTTAGCGCCAGGGGTAACTAATGAAAAACTGTTTTTT. Its translation is CASSLAPGVTNEKLFF.

This clonotype was seen repeatedly, ten times or more. The rearrangement links TRBV20-1 to TRBJ2-5; D is unclear. V was shortened by 0 bases and J by 5 bases, with 13 bases between the two germline ends. In germline, CDR1 is DFQATT, CDR2 SNEGSKA (reference sequence). The CDR3 loop spans 14 amino acids. The CDR3, as DNA: TGCAGTGCTAGAGAGGGTAGCAGTGTGGAGACCCAGTACTTC. This sequence encodes CSAREGSSVETQYF.

This clonotype occurred many times. The J gene is TRBJ2-6, the V gene TRBV19; maybe TRBD1 (6 bases). CDR1 and CDR2 (germline): LNHDA, SQIVND (reference sequence). The CDR3 covers 15 residues. Deletions cut 6 bases from V and 0 bases from J, with 9 bases between. The CDR3 DNA reads as TGTGCCAGTAGAAGACAGGACTCTGGGGCCAACGTCCTGACTTTC. Its translation is CASRRQDSGANVLTF.

This clonotype occurred many times. CDR3 bases: TGCGCCAGCAGCCTATCTGGAAGTGGGCAGTACTTC. This encodes CASSLSGSGQYF. The genes are TRBV5-1 and TRBJ2-7; no definite D call. The V end lost 4 bases, the J end lost 9 bases, and 14 bases lay between the germline ends. Germline V gives CDR1 SGHRS, CDR2 YFSETQ. The CDR3 runs to 12 residues.

The chain recombines TRBV19 with TRBJ1-2; TRBD1 matches 8 bases. The V gene end was trimmed by 3 bases and the J gene end by 7 bases; junction bases not matched to a gene: 13. The CDR3 loop spans 16 amino acids. Germline V lookup: CDR1 LNHDA, CDR2 SQIVND (reference sequence). CDR3 sequence: CASSIWQGAHPGGYTF. CDR3 DNA sequence: TGTGCCAGTAGTATTTGGCAGGGGGCGCATCCTGGTGGCTACACCTTC.

There are many counts of this clonotype. The V call is TRBV27, the J call TRBJ1-5; D not resolved. Per the germline V gene, CDR1 is MNHEY and CDR2 is SMNVEV (reference sequence). Between the trimmed V and J ends, which lost 3 bases and 3 bases, there was a span of 6 bases. This CDR3 has 13 amino acids. This CDR3 is CASSFRYNQPQHF. CDR3 DNA sequence: TGTGCCAGCAGTTTTAGATACAATCAGCCCCAGCATTTT.

V and J are TRBV4-3 and TRBJ2-3; maybe TRBD2 (6 bases). CDR1 and CDR2 (germline): LGHNA, YSLEER. CDR3 length: 17 amino acids. Trimming took off 2 bases at V and 5 bases at J, with 20 bases between the two ends. CDR3 protein: CASSQRTGTSQGDTQYF. The CDR3 region has the DNA TGCGCCAGCAGCCAAAGAACCGGGACTTCCCAGGGAGATACGCAGTATTTT.